Listed here are 14 T cell receptor beta chains from one sample, sequenced in a study of OX40 agonist ivuxolimab in advanced cancers. Here immunoSEQ multiplex PCR was the method, and the copy in TCRdb shows in-frame clones only, minus some. This table has 55,000 to 70,000 clones, about 80% appearing once. The sequencing here drew on CD4+ or CD8+ T cells sorted from blood, taken in a trial of the OX40 agonist ivuxolimab. The receptors shown here come from an adult with an advanced solid tumor such as melanoma, head and neck, liver or kidney cancer.

In this sample, this clone turned up a few times. This chain links TRBV4-2 with TRBJ1-1, with D possibly matching TRBD1 (6 bases). The CDR3 is 15 amino acids. The germline CDR1 and CDR2 sequences are LGHNA and YNFKEQ. V gave up 4 bases and J gave up 7 bases, with 19 bases separating them. The CDR3 protein is CASSPQVQGIGEAFF. DNA of the CDR3: TGTGCCAGCAGCCCCCAAGTCCAGGGGATAGGTGAAGCTTTCTTT.

The chain joins TRBV27 to TRBJ1-3; 8 bases match TRBD1. Germline V gene lookup returns CDR1 MNHEY and CDR2 SMNVEV (reference sequence). With V trimmed by 2 bases and J by 0 bases, 3 bases remained unmatched. There are 16 residues in the CDR3. The CDR3 spells CASSLTGQGSGNTIYF. CDR3 nucleotides: TGTGCCAGCAGTTTAACCGGACAGGGCTCTGGAAACACCATATATTTT.

This clone was seen more than once but under ten times. The gene calls are TRBV6-1 and TRBJ2-3; no firm D call. The CDR3 extends over 12 amino acids. Germline V gives CDR1 MNHNS, CDR2 SASEGT. V shed 4 bases and J shed 2 bases, with 4 bases lying between them. The CDR3 is CASSALTDTQYF. The CDR3 bases are TGTGCCAGCAGTGCGCTCACAGATACGCAGTATTTT.

The chain employs TRBV19 and TRBJ2-5; 11 bases align to TRBD2. The germline gives CDR1 LNHDA, CDR2 SQIVND (reference sequence). The CDR3 extends over 16 amino acids. The J segment lost 2 bases and the V segment lost 6 bases, leaving 8 bases of the junction unmatched. In DNA form, the CDR3 reads TGTGCCAGTAGGATTAGCGGGGGGGATCGGCAAGAGACCCAGTACTTC. Translation gives CASRISGGDRQETQYF.

The CDR3 DNA reads TGTGCCAGCAGAGGGGGAGGAGCCTCCTACGAGCAGTACTTC. The encoded protein is CASRGGGASYEQYF. The chain employs TRBV7-8 and TRBJ2-7; either TRBD1 or TRBD2 may supply D (6 bases each). Trimming left V 6 bases short and J 0 bases short, with 12 bases between. Germline CDR1 and CDR2: SGHVS and FQNEAQ. The CDR3 covers 14 residues.

The genes are TRBV6-5 and TRBJ2-2, with D possibly matching TRBD2 (6 bases). The CDR3 length is 15 residues. Between the trimmed V and J ends, which lost 7 bases and 5 bases, there was a span of 17 bases. The germline CDR1 and CDR2 sequences are MNHEY and SVGAGI. The DNA for the CDR3 is TGTGCCAGCACCTCAGGAGGAGGGCGGACCGGGGAGCTGTTTTTT. It yields the protein CASTSGGGRTGELFF.

V is TRBV7-6 and J is TRBJ1-4, with 8 bases that match TRBD1. In germline, CDR1 is SGHVS, CDR2 FNYEAQ. V lost 5 bases to trimming and J lost 5 bases; unmatched junction nucleotides: 4. This CDR3 is 14 amino acids long. The CDR3 sequence: CASSLGTGNEKLFF. The CDR3, as DNA: TGTGCCAGCAGCCTCGGGACAGGAAATGAAAAACTGTTTTTT.

V gene TRBV6-1 combines with J gene TRBJ1-1; a possible D gene is TRBD1 (6 bases). Trimming took 3 bases from V and 4 from J, leaving 15 bases between them. There are 15 residues in the CDR3. Per germline, CDR1 MNHNS and CDR2 SASEGT. CDR3 in DNA: TGTGCCAGCAGTGATATAGGGACACCTTCCACTGAAGCTTTCTTT. Translating it yields CASSDIGTPSTEAFF.

In its sample, this clone was seen once. J is TRBJ2-1 and V is TRBV27; D is possibly TRBD2 (6 bases). V lost 0 bases to trimming and J lost 7 bases, with 16 bases between them. Germline assignment: CDR1 MNHEY and CDR2 SMNVEV (reference sequence). The CDR3 has 16 residues. This CDR3 reads CASSLSGLGFGNEQFF. CDR3 nucleotide sequence: TGTGCCAGCAGTTTATCGGGACTGGGATTTGGAAATGAGCAGTTCTTC.

This chain joins TRBV5-4 and TRBJ1-5; 10 bases match TRBD1. With 4 bases clipped from V and 3 bases from J, the junction kept 19 bases outside the gene matches. The CDR3 covers 20 residues. Germline-derived CDR1 and CDR2 are SGHNT and YYREEE (reference sequence). The CDR3 DNA sequence: TGTGCCAGCAGCCCAGGGACAGGGGATGGAGGAGGGTCGGCCAATCAGCCCCAGCATTTT. It specifies CASSPGTGDGGGSANQPQHF.

About this clone itself: One junction end disagrees with the germline gene, perhaps due to a read error. The rearrangement links TRBV5-4 to TRBJ2-3; no reliable D call. Germline CDR1 is SGHNT and CDR2 is YYREEE (reference sequence). This CDR3 has 16 residues. In DNA form, the CDR3 reads TGTGCCAGCAGCTCCCTATTGGAAACACACACAAATACGCAGTATTTT. Protein: CASSSLLETHTNTQYF.

The chain links TRBV30 to TRBJ1-2; D call uncertain. The CDR3 loop spans 15 amino acids. V shed 0 bases and J shed 5 bases, with 16 bases lying between them. From germline, CDR1 is GTSNPN and CDR2 SVGIG (reference sequence). The CDR3 is CAWSVKQADGYGYTF. The CDR3 DNA sequence: TGTGCCTGGAGTGTAAAGCAGGCCGACGGGTATGGCTACACCTTC.

V and J are TRBV18 and TRBJ2-7; possibly TRBD1 for D (6 bases). Trimming removed 6 bases at V and 1 base at J, with 10 bases between. The CDR3 loop spans 13 amino acids. Germline V gives CDR1 KGHSH, CDR2 LQKENI. The CDR3 DNA is TGTGCCAGCTCCTCACAGGGTTCCTACGAGCAGTACTTC. It specifies CASSSQGSYEQYF.

V and J are TRBV18 and TRBJ2-7; D possibly corresponds to TRBD2 (6 bases). With 4 bases removed from V and 5 bases from J, the gap between germline ends came to 12 bases. Germline lookup yields CDR1 KGHSH and CDR2 LQKENI. The CDR3 totals 13 residues. The CDR3 is CASSLRDLDEQYF. Written as DNA, the CDR3 is TGTGCCAGCTCACTCCGGGACTTAGACGAGCAGTACTTC.